Given below is one T cell receptor beta chain in context. The antigen remains undetermined. Germline loops: CDR1 MNHEY, CDR2 SVGAGI. The CDR3 consists of 15 residues. With 4 bases removed from V and 6 bases from J, the gap between germline ends came to 18 bases. The primer mix had 60 Vbeta and 13 Jbeta primers. Sequencing was performed with immunoSEQ multiplex PCR; in TCRdb, only in-frame clones are kept and a portion is missing. The table lists fewer than 150,000 clones, 82% of them singletons. The data were taken from a study of cytomegalovirus exposure and HLA in healthy donors. Study information: Out of 150 million to 200 million T cells, an earlier analysis found 117 million unique TCR beta sequences in total. Study-level points and caveats: Certain sequence variants were highly shared and formed a cluster, and this cluster was likely a sequencing artifact. TCR beta V segments were, for the most part, productive about 87% or about 30% of the time in an earlier analysis.

The chain uses TRBV6-5 and TRBJ1-2, with D possibly TRBD1 on 5 matching bases. The receptor was isolated from a male donor in good health and CMV-seronegative. Sequenced: PBMCs. CDR3 residues: CASSSSSSTGDGYTF. The CDR3 DNA reads TGTGCCAGCAGTTCCTCTTCCTCCACGGGGGATGGCTACACCTTC.